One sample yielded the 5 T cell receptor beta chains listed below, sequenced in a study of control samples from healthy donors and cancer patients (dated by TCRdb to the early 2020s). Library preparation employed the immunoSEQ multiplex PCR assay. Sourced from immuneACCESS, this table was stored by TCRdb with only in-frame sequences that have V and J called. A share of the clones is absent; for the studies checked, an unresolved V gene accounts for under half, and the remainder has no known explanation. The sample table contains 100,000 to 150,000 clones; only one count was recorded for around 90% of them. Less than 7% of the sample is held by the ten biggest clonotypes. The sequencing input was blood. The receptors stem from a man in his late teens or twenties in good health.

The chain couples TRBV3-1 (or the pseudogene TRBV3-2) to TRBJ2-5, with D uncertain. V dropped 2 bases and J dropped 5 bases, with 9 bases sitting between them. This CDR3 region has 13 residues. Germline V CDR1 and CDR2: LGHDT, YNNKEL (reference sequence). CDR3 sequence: CASSQKGRETQYF. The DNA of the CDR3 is TGTGCCAGCAGCCAAAAAGGACGCGAGACCCAGTACTTC.

CDR3 nucleotide sequence: TGTGCAAGTCGCTTAGATCGCAGGATAAACTTTGGCTACACCTTC. The encoded protein is CASRLDRRINFGYTF. The chain has TRBV12-2 and TRBJ1-2; the table's D call, TRBD1, was not checked against the DNA. TRBV12-2 is assigned pseudogene status. The CDR3 covers 15 residues.

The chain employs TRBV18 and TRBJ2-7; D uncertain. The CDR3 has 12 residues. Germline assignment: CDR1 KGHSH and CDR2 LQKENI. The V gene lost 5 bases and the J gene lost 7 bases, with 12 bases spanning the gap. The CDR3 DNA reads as TGTGCCAGCTCATCCCTAGTACTGGAGCAGTACTTC. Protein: CASSSLVLEQYF.

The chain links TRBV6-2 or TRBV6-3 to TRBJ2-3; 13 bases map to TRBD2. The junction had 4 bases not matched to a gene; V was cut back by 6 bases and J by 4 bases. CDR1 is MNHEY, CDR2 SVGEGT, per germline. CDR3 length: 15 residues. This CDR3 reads CASSSTSGGADTQYF. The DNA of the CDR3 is TGTGCCAGCAGCTCAACTAGCGGGGGGGCAGATACGCAGTATTTT.

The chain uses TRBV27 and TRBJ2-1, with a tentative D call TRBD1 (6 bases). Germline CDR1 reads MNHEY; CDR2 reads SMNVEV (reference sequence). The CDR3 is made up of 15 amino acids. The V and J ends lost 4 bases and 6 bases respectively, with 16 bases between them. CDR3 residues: CASSSPLQGPNEQFF. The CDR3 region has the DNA TGTGCCAGCAGTTCCCCCCTACAGGGTCCCAATGAGCAGTTCTTC.